This TCR beta chain was recorded in a study of PD-1 blockade in mismatch repair-deficient tumors. Whole-study context: Patients had about a dozen mismatch repair-deficient cancer types and were previously treated and progressing. Study-wide results and caveats: Tumor-resident clones, often absent from pretreatment blood, expanded after pembrolizumab and then contracted.

The CDR3 totals 14 residues. The ends were cut back, 6 bases at V and 4 bases at J, with 15 bases in the middle. Per the germline V gene, CDR1 is SGHNT and CDR2 is YENEEA. Profiled with immunoSEQ multiplex PCR; TCRdb holds only in-frame clones, not every one. The sample contains 40,000 to 65,000 clones, about 85% of which appear only once. Three pembrolizumab responders had their TCRs sequenced. On this clone itself: What it binds is unknown.

This TCR was sampled from an adult with mismatch repair-deficient cancer. This chain uses TRBV11-3 with TRBJ2-5, with D unresolved. Sample: peripheral blood, taken 20 weeks after starting pembrolizumab. CDR3 coding DNA: TGTGCCAGCAGTTCTGACCGGCCCCTAGAGACCCAGTACTTC. Translation: CASSSDRPLETQYF.